This T cell receptor beta chain was profiled in a study of sequential checkpoint blockade in melanoma. Overall study context: Patients were randomized 1:1 to nivolumab-then-ipilimumab or ipilimumab-then-nivolumab first-line.

Trimming removed 5 bases from V and 6 bases from J, with 14 bases in between. The CDR3 length is 14 residues. Germline CDR1 and CDR2: SGHNT and YENEEA. Sequencing was performed with immunoSEQ multiplex PCR; in TCRdb, only in-frame clones are kept and a portion is missing. The profile shows approximately 8,700 clones, 24% of them singletons. Treatment meaning: randomized to nivolumab then ipilimumab (arm A) or the reverse (arm B). The sequencing used tumor tissue (inferred from file names), collected from a patient given nivolumab and ipilimumab in sequence. The source of this sequence is a human donor with melanoma. V usage is TRBV11-3 and J usage is TRBJ2-1, with D tentatively TRBD1 (6 bases). The CDR3 here is CASSPYGGGNEQFF. The CDR3 region has the DNA TGTGCCAGCAGCCCTTATGGGGGCGGCAATGAGCAGTTCTTC.